The clone carrying this T cell receptor (beta chain) was detected only once. The data belong to a study of metastatic and nonmetastatic thyroid tumors. Using MiXCR, TCRdb re-called clones from the PCR reads. The profile shows 20,000 or so clones, less than 15% of them singletons. Thyroid surgery had not been preceded by any treatment in any patient. The V gene's germline CDR1 is DFQATT and CDR2 SNEGSKA (reference sequence). The germline V and J ends were trimmed by 4 bases and 8 bases, with 11 bases remaining between them. This CDR3 has 12 residues. The sequence derives from a male donor with papillary thyroid cancer or a benign thyroid nodule (not recorded which). Some clones in this sample may be carry-over from other donors' samples. Input material: blood. The V gene is TRBV20-1, the J gene TRBJ1-4, with no clear D. The CDR3 loop is CSATPLGEKLFF. In DNA form, the CDR3 reads TGCAGTGCTACACCTCTTGGGGAAAAACTGTTTTTT.